This TCR beta chain comes out of a study of cytomegalovirus exposure and HLA in healthy donors. On the study more broadly: A subsequent analysis stated that the approximately 110 validation repertoires were run on the same platform as the approximately 700 first-cohort repertoires. General study findings and limits: TCR beta chains numbering some 160 were designated cytomegalovirus-associated.

Assay: immunoSEQ multiplex PCR; the TCRdb copy retains only in-frame clones and omits some. Of 160,000 or so clones in the sample, around four fifths are singletons; the top ten hold about 2.3%. This CDR3 spans 12 amino acids. Germline V lookup: CDR1 SQVTM, CDR2 ANQGSEA. Trimming shortened V by 4 bases and J by 0 bases, and 4 bases separated the two germline ends. In its sample, this clone was seen once. Antigen specificity is unknown. The material sequenced was PBMCs. The TCR originated in a man aged 25-45 years in good health and CMV-seropositive. The chain recombines TRBV29-1 with TRBJ1-3; D is ambiguous. CDR3 protein: CSVGHSGNTIYF. As DNA, the CDR3 is TGCAGCGTTGGACACTCTGGAAACACCATATATTTT.